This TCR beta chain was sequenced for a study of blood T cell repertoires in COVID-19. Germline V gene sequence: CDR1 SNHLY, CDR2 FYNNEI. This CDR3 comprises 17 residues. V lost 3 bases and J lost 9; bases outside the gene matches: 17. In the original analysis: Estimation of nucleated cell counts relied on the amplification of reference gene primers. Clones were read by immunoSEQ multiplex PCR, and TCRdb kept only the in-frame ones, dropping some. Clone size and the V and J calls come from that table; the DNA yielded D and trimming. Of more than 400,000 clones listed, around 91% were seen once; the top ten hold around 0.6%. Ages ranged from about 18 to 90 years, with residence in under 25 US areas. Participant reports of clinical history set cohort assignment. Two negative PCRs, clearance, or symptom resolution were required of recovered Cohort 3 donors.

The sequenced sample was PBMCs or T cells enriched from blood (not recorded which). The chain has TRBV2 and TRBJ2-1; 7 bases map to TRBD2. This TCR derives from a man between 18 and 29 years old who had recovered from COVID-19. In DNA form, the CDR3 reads TGTGCCAGCAGTGATAGCGGCGGGACTACCACACCCGGTGAGCAGTTCTTC. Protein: CASSDSGGTTTPGEQFF. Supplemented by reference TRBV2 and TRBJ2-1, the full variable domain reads EPEVTQTPSHQVTQMGQEVILRCVPISNHLYFYWYRQILGQKVEFLVSFYNNEISEKSEIFDDQFSVERPDGSNFTLKIRSTKLEDSAMYFCASSDSGGTTTPGEQFFGPGTRLTVL.